Described below is a single TCR beta chain sequence and its context. Its target is not known. These data come from a study of blood T cell dynamics during melanoma immunotherapy. Per germline, CDR1 SEHNR and CDR2 FQNEAQ (reference sequence). V dropped 0 bases and J dropped 0 bases, with 9 bases sitting between them. This CDR3 is built from 16 residues. Study-wide points: Whether repertoire-driving clones were melanoma-specific could not be determined.

The time point denotes: pre-treatment baseline. At 12 weeks after first infusion, RECIST 1.1 defined response for most patients. Every bulk PBMC sample received the same 350 ng of DNA. Clones were sequenced by immunoSEQ multiplex PCR, and TCRdb holds only the in-frame ones, with some missing. The top ten hold around 13% of the sample, which has about 11,000 clones, roughly four fifths seen once. The sequencing used blood, collected from a patient treated with checkpoint blockade. The chain recombines TRBV7-9 with TRBJ2-1; maybe TRBD2 (5 bases). This receptor was taken from a human donor with melanoma. The CDR3 sequence is CASSLAGRGSYNEQFF. The DNA for the CDR3 is TGTGCCAGCAGCTTAGCAGGACGGGGCTCCTACAATGAGCAGTTCTTC. The full variable domain, its missing parts supplied by reference TRBV7-9 and TRBJ2-1, is DTGVSQNPRHKITKRGQNVTFRCDPISEHNRLYWYRQTLGQGPEFLTYFQNEAQLEKSRLLSDRFSAERPKGSFSTLEIQRTEQGDSAMYLCASSLAGRGSYNEQFFGPGTRLTVL.